These T cell receptor beta chains were read from a single sample in a study of OX40 agonist ivuxolimab in advanced cancers. The method was immunoSEQ multiplex PCR; TCRdb's version includes in-frame clones alone and lacks a portion of them. The profile shows about 81,000 clones, under 95% of them singletons. The sample in question was CD4+ or CD8+ T cells sorted from blood, obtained in a trial of the OX40 agonist ivuxolimab. The receptors shown here come from an adult with an advanced solid tumor such as melanoma, head and neck, liver or kidney cancer. The CDR3 runs from the conserved cysteine through the conserved F or W. The order of the fields is J gene, D gene, clone size, V gene, CDR3 DNA, CDR3 protein. The D gene is left open where the match is weak. Size tells how often a clone was seen (once, few, many) or the class of an expanded clone, and some rows leave it out.

>TRBJ1-5|NA|NA|TRBV27
TGTGCCAGCAGCCACGACAACAGCAATCAGCCCCAGCATTTT
CASSHDNSNQPQHF
>TRBJ1-5|NA|NA|TRBV5-4
TGTGCCAGCAGCTTGGATGGGACTCAGCCCCAGCATTTT
CASSLDGTQPQHF
>TRBJ1-4|NA|NA|TRBV7-2
TGTGCCAGCAGCTTAGACTTGGGCAGTGCGAATGAAAAACTGTTTTTT
CASSLDLGSANEKLFF
>TRBJ1-5|TRBD1|few|TRBV7-8
TGTGCCAGCAGCTTAGGGACAGGGGGCTCGCAGCCCCAGCATTTT
CASSLGTGGSQPQHF
>TRBJ2-2|NA|NA|TRBV27
TGTGCCAGCCTGCCGAACGGACAGTCGTCCGGGGAGCTGTTTTTT
CASLPNGQSSGELFF
>TRBJ2-1|NA|NA|TRBV27
TGTGCCAGCAGTTTATTGGCTAGCCCTTACAATGAGCAGTTCTTC
CASSLLASPYNEQFF
>TRBJ1-5|NA|few|TRBV19
TGTGCCAGTAAAGAGGGCAATCAGCCCCAGCATTTT
CASKEGNQPQHF
>TRBJ2-5|NA|NA|TRBV9
TGTGCCAGCAGCGTAGGAGGCCAAGAGACCCAGTACTTC
CASSVGGQETQYF
>TRBJ1-1|NA|NA|TRBV27
TGTGCCAGCAGTTTTATCCCTGACACTGAAGCTTTCTTT
CASSFIPDTEAFF
>TRBJ1-2|NA|NA|TRBV10-2
TGCGCCAGCAGTGAGGCTAAGGCGGGGGACGACTATGGCTACACCTTC
CASSEAKAGDDYGYTF
>TRBJ1-1|NA|NA|TRBV4-1
TGCGCCAGCAGCCAAGGAACTGAAGCTTTCTTT
CASSQGTEAFF
>TRBJ1-2|NA|NA|TRBV4-1
TGCGCCAGCAGCCAAGAACCTCCCCGGGGCTACACCTTC
CASSQEPPRGYTF
>TRBJ1-1|TRBD1|NA|TRBV4-3
TGCGCCAGCAGCCAAGATGGGGACGGACAGGGGGCGCCCCGGGGATATGAAGCTTTCTTT
CASSQDGDGQGAPRGYEAFF
>TRBJ1-2|TRBD1|NA|TRBV6-5
TGTGCCAGCAGCCCAGGGGGGGGACTTTATGGCTACACCTTC
CASSPGGGLYGYTF
>TRBJ1-1|TRBD1|NA|TRBV15
TGTGCCACCAGCGGGATTGGACCCAGGGGGCTGGGAACTGAAGCTTTCTTT
CATSGIGPRGLGTEAFF
>TRBJ2-6|NA|once|TRBV2
TGTGCCAGCCGGGTGTCGGTGCTACGCTCTGGGGCCAACGTCCTGACTTTC
CASRVSVLRSGANVLTF